These T cell receptor beta chains were read from a single sample in a study of molecular identifiers for immune sequencing clone quantification. TCRdb re-analysed the PCR reads in MiXCR, keeping a single row per CDR3 protein. Among tens of thousands of distinct CDR3 sequences listed, around 17% were seen once. Sequences were obtained from naive CD8+ T cells from blood, with Jurkat cell RNA spiked in. These receptors were taken from a human donor in good health. Some libraries in this study had Jurkat cell RNA spiked in. CDR3s include the opening cysteine and the closing phenylalanine or tryptophan. The D gene is left open where the match is weak. Size values are once, few and many counts, or a class for expanded clones, and some rows have none.

j_call,v_call,d_call,clone_size,cdr3_nt,cdr3_aa
TRBJ2-7,TRBV5-1,.,.,TGCGCCAGCAGCTTGTCTTATGGCGGGATCGGGGAGCAGTACTTC,CASSLSYGGIGEQYF
TRBJ2-7,TRBV20-1,.,many,TGCAGTGCTAGCCGAGAGGGCGGGTACGAGCAGTACTTC,CSASREGGYEQYF
TRBJ2-2,TRBV4-1,TRBD2,few,TGCGCCAGCAGCCCTAGGGAGAGGCTAGCGGGACCAACGAACACCGGGGAGCTGTTTTTT,CASSPRERLAGPTNTGELFF
TRBJ2-3,TRBV27,TRBD2,many,TGTGCCAGCATCAAGTTAGCGGGAGGTCTGTCAGATACGCAGTATTTT,CASIKLAGGLSDTQYF
TRBJ2-3,TRBV5-1,.,many,TGCGCCAGCGGCTGGTACTCTAGCACAGATACGCAGTATTTT,CASGWYSSTDTQYF
TRBJ2-7,TRBV27,.,.,TGTGCCAACAGTTTAAGTGGGTCCGAGCGGTACTTC,CANSLSGSERYF
TRBJ1-1,TRBV14,.,.,TGTGCCAGCAGCCAAATAGCTGGGACTGAAGCTTTCTTT,CASSQIAGTEAFF
TRBJ2-7,TRBV5-6,.,.,TGTGCCAGCAGCTTGTGGGGGGGGGCGAGGTACGAGCAGTACTTC,CASSLWGGARYEQYF
TRBJ2-7,TRBV9,TRBD1,many,TGTGCCAGCTCCGATAAGCCGGTGGGGGACAGCCCCTACGAGCAGTACTTC,CASSDKPVGDSPYEQYF
TRBJ2-7,TRBV4-1,.,many,TGCGCCAGCAGCCAAGATGCTGTCTCCTACGAGCAGTACTTC,CASSQDAVSYEQYF
TRBJ2-7,TRBV15,.,many,TGTGCCACCAGCAGACCCCCGGGGGGCCTAAGCTCCTACGAGCAGTACTTC,CATSRPPGGLSSYEQYF
TRBJ2-7,TRBV4-3,.,many,TGCGCCAGCAGCCAAGGCCAGGGTTGGGACGAGCAGTACTTC,CASSQGQGWDEQYF
TRBJ2-7,TRBV3-1,TRBD2,few,TGTGCCAGCAGCCAAGATATCCCTCGGGGACTAGCCTACGAGCAGTACTTC,CASSQDIPRGLAYEQYF
TRBJ2-3,TRBV28,TRBD2,many,TGTGCCAGCAGTTTAGCGGGAGGGGTTACGTTAGACTATACGCAGTATTTT,CASSLAGGVTLDYTQYF
TRBJ2-5,TRBV14,.,.,TGTGCCAGCAGCCCCCTGGGTAATCTCCAAGAGACCCAGTACTTC,CASSPLGNLQETQYF